A selection of T cell receptor beta chains follows, all from one sample in a study of blood T cells in healthy people across ages. TCRdb fed the 5' RACE reads into MiXCR, producing one record per CDR3 protein. The top ten hold about a sixth of the sample, which has 650,000 to 1,000,000 distinct CDR3 sequences, around 45% seen once. The sample was blood. These receptors all come from an elderly man in good health. Each CDR3 is given with its conserved first and last residue. D genes are given only for firm matches. The listing skips clone size in some rows; elsewhere it reads once, few, many or a size class.

d_gene: .
j_gene: TRBJ2-1
abundance: .
v_gene: TRBV20-1
CDR3aa: CSATDGFRTDEQFF
CDR3nt: TGCAGTGCTACAGACGGGTTCCGAACGGATGAGCAGTTCTTC

d_gene: TRBD1
j_gene: TRBJ2-6
abundance: many
v_gene: TRBV20-1
CDR3aa: CSADRGAFSGANVLTF
CDR3nt: TGCAGTGCAGACAGGGGCGCCTTCTCTGGGGCCAACGTCCTGACTTTC

d_gene: .
j_gene: TRBJ2-5
abundance: .
v_gene: TRBV29-1
CDR3aa: CSVSETQYF
CDR3nt: TGCAGCGTAAGTGAGACCCAGTACTTC

d_gene: TRBD2
j_gene: TRBJ2-1
abundance: many
v_gene: TRBV11-1
CDR3aa: CASRTGGSYNEQFF
CDR3nt: TGTGCCAGCAGGACGGGCGGGAGCTACAATGAGCAGTTCTTC

d_gene: TRBD1
j_gene: TRBJ2-1
abundance: .
v_gene: TRBV10-3
CDR3aa: CAISDSTRDRDNEQFF
CDR3nt: TGTGCCATCAGTGACTCCACTAGGGACAGAGACAATGAGCAGTTCTTC

d_gene: .
j_gene: TRBJ2-7
abundance: .
v_gene: TRBV5-1
CDR3aa: CASSLFSGRSSYNEQYF
CDR3nt: TGCGCCAGCAGCTTGTTTAGCGGACGGAGCTCCTACAATGAGCAGTACTTC

d_gene: TRBD1
j_gene: TRBJ1-1
abundance: .
v_gene: TRBV4-1
CDR3aa: CASSRGTGGTNTEAFF
CDR3nt: TGCGCCAGCAGCCGCGGGACAGGGGGTACGAACACTGAAGCTTTCTTT

d_gene: .
j_gene: TRBJ2-4
abundance: .
v_gene: TRBV7-8
CDR3aa: CASSPTMPKGRPKNIQYF
CDR3nt: TGTGCCAGCAGCCCAACCATGCCCAAGGGCAGGCCCAAAAACATTCAGTACTTC

d_gene: TRBD2
j_gene: TRBJ2-3
abundance: .
v_gene: TRBV2
CDR3aa: CASSGGRGLEGDTQYF
CDR3nt: TGTGCCAGCAGTGGGGGACGAGGACTAGAGGGAGATACGCAGTATTTT

d_gene: .
j_gene: TRBJ2-3
abundance: few
v_gene: TRBV28
CDR3aa: CASRVQGLRGTQYF
CDR3nt: TGTGCCAGCAGGGTCCAGGGGCTCCGGGGTACGCAGTATTTT

d_gene: TRBD2
j_gene: TRBJ2-5
abundance: .
v_gene: TRBV30
CDR3aa: CAWRAGGPREQYF
CDR3nt: TGTGCCTGGAGGGCGGGAGGCCCCCGGGAGCAGTACTTC

d_gene: TRBD2
j_gene: TRBJ2-7
abundance: .
v_gene: TRBV28
CDR3aa: CASRTPSLAGGAYEQYF
CDR3nt: TGTGCCAGCAGAACCCCGTCTCTAGCGGGAGGAGCCTACGAGCAGTACTTC

d_gene: .
j_gene: TRBJ2-1
abundance: .
v_gene: TRBV6-6
CDR3aa: CASSYTENPGEQFF
CDR3nt: TGTGCCAGCAGTTACACCGAGAACCCGGGGGAGCAGTTCTTC

d_gene: .
j_gene: TRBJ2-1
abundance: .
v_gene: TRBV21-1
CDR3aa: CASSKVGPRSNKQFF
CDR3nt: TGTGCCAGCAGCAAAGTCGGACCCCGCTCCAATAAGCAGTTCTTC

d_gene: .
j_gene: TRBJ2-7
abundance: few
v_gene: TRBV30
CDR3aa: CAWSSRYEQYF
CDR3nt: TGTGCCTGGAGTTCCCGCTACGAGCAGTACTTC

d_gene: TRBD1
j_gene: TRBJ2-5
abundance: few
v_gene: TRBV12-3/TRBV12-4
CDR3aa: CASGPRDRILETQYF
CDR3nt: TGTGCCAGCGGCCCCCGGGACAGAATCCTGGAGACCCAGTACTTC

d_gene: TRBD2
j_gene: TRBJ2-1
abundance: .
v_gene: TRBV18
CDR3aa: CASSPQRAGVLHEQFF
CDR3nt: TGTGCCAGCTCACCACAAAGAGCGGGAGTTTTACATGAGCAGTTCTTC

d_gene: .
j_gene: TRBJ2-1
abundance: .
v_gene: TRBV28
CDR3aa: CASTNTQDYDEQFF
CDR3nt: TGTGCCAGCACCAACACCCAAGACTACGATGAGCAGTTCTTC

d_gene: .
j_gene: TRBJ1-1
abundance: .
v_gene: TRBV20-1
CDR3aa: CSAPTRADTEAFF
CDR3nt: TGCAGCGCCCCTACCCGGGCAGACACTGAAGCTTTCTTT

d_gene: .
j_gene: TRBJ2-7
abundance: many
v_gene: TRBV12-3/TRBV12-4
CDR3aa: CASSLKTIYEQYF
CDR3nt: TGTGCCAGCAGTTTAAAGACAATCTACGAGCAGTACTTC

d_gene: TRBD1
j_gene: TRBJ2-4
abundance: .
v_gene: TRBV7-8
CDR3aa: CASSLRRTGLAKNIQYF
CDR3nt: TGTGCCAGCAGCTTAAGGAGGACAGGGCTAGCCAAAAACATTCAGTACTTC

d_gene: TRBD1
j_gene: TRBJ2-7
abundance: few
v_gene: TRBV25-1
CDR3aa: CASSGGRYGTGAHEQYF
CDR3nt: TGTGCCAGCAGTGGCGGGAGGTATGGGACAGGGGCCCACGAGCAGTACTTC

d_gene: .
j_gene: TRBJ1-4
abundance: few
v_gene: TRBV20-1
CDR3aa: CSAGDHGNEKLFF
CDR3nt: TGCAGTGCTGGAGATCACGGCAATGAAAAACTGTTTTTT

d_gene: .
j_gene: TRBJ2-3
abundance: .
v_gene: TRBV12-3/TRBV12-4
CDR3aa: CASKTRGPTDTQYF
CDR3nt: TGTGCCAGCAAAACCAGGGGCCCCACAGATACGCAGTATTTT

d_gene: .
j_gene: TRBJ2-1
abundance: .
v_gene: TRBV29-1
CDR3aa: CSATGRPTSQQFF
CDR3nt: TGCAGCGCCACGGGGCGCCCCACATCGCAGCAGTTCTTC

d_gene: .
j_gene: TRBJ2-1
abundance: .
v_gene: TRBV29-1
CDR3aa: CSVEVQGPKYNEQFF
CDR3nt: TGCAGCGTTGAGGTGCAGGGTCCCAAGTACAATGAGCAGTTCTTC

d_gene: .
j_gene: TRBJ1-2
abundance: few
v_gene: TRBV6-5
CDR3aa: CASSYGGEGYTF
CDR3nt: TGTGCCAGCAGTTACGGAGGGGAAGGCTACACCTTC

d_gene: .
j_gene: TRBJ2-4
abundance: .
v_gene: TRBV29-1
CDR3aa: CSVGGQEGPKNIQYF
CDR3nt: TGCAGCGTTGGGGGTCAGGAGGGGCCCAAAAACATTCAGTACTTC

d_gene: .
j_gene: TRBJ1-2
abundance: .
v_gene: TRBV29-1
CDR3aa: CSVEVPGFGNGYTF
CDR3nt: TGCAGCGTCGAGGTACCGGGATTCGGCAATGGCTACACCTTC

d_gene: .
j_gene: TRBJ2-7
abundance: .
v_gene: TRBV4-2
CDR3aa: CASSQAYWRTSSYEQYF
CDR3nt: TGTGCCAGCAGCCAAGCTTACTGGAGAACTAGCTCCTACGAGCAGTACTTC

d_gene: .
j_gene: TRBJ1-1
abundance: .
v_gene: TRBV12-3/TRBV12-4
CDR3aa: CAISRGRNTEAFF
CDR3nt: TGTGCCATATCGAGGGGTCGAAACACTGAAGCTTTCTTT

d_gene: TRBD1
j_gene: TRBJ2-5
abundance: .
v_gene: TRBV7-2
CDR3aa: CASSSAPLMTGVVKTQYF
CDR3nt: TGTGCCAGCAGTTCAGCCCCACTAATGACAGGGGTGGTGAAGACCCAGTACTTC

d_gene: .
j_gene: TRBJ2-5
abundance: .
v_gene: TRBV2
CDR3aa: CASSERAGSETQYF
CDR3nt: TGTGCCAGCAGCGAAAGGGCCGGGTCGGAGACCCAGTACTTC

d_gene: .
j_gene: TRBJ2-4
abundance: few
v_gene: TRBV12-3/TRBV12-4
CDR3aa: CASSLPGTYIQYF
CDR3nt: TGTGCCAGCAGTCTCCCCGGGACCTACATTCAGTACTTC

d_gene: TRBD1
j_gene: TRBJ2-4
abundance: .
v_gene: TRBV29-1
CDR3aa: CSAQGLAKNIQYF
CDR3nt: TGCAGCGCACAGGGGTTAGCCAAAAACATTCAGTACTTC

d_gene: .
j_gene: TRBJ2-1
abundance: .
v_gene: TRBV18
CDR3aa: CASSRLPGPNEQFF
CDR3nt: TGTGCCAGCTCTCGGCTACCTGGCCCCAATGAGCAGTTCTTC

d_gene: TRBD2
j_gene: TRBJ2-1
abundance: .
v_gene: TRBV12-3/TRBV12-4
CDR3aa: CASSFSGRRYNEQFF
CDR3nt: TGTGCCAGCAGTTTTAGCGGGAGGCGATACAATGAGCAGTTCTTC

d_gene: .
j_gene: TRBJ1-5
abundance: .
v_gene: TRBV20-1
CDR3aa: CSASEGLSNQPQHF
CDR3nt: TGCAGTGCTAGCGAAGGGCTAAGCAATCAGCCCCAGCATTTT

d_gene: .
j_gene: TRBJ1-2
abundance: .
v_gene: TRBV12-3/TRBV12-4
CDR3aa: CASSSSGQNGYTF
CDR3nt: TGTGCCAGCAGTTCTTCCGGACAGAATGGCTACACCTTC

d_gene: .
j_gene: TRBJ2-3
abundance: .
v_gene: TRBV5-1
CDR3aa: CASSSLGPGTDTQYF
CDR3nt: TGCGCCAGCAGCTCCCTTGGACCAGGAACGGATACGCAGTATTTT

d_gene: TRBD2
j_gene: TRBJ2-7
abundance: .
v_gene: TRBV14
CDR3aa: CAGSQDIGSGASGNYGQYF
CDR3nt: TGTGCCGGCAGCCAAGACATAGGTTCGGGGGCTAGCGGGAACTACGGGCAGTACTTC